One T cell receptor (beta chain) is described in this entry. The CDR3 consists of 16 residues. Between the trimmed V and J ends, which lost 3 bases and 0 bases, there was a span of 12 bases. Germline CDR1 is SEHNR and CDR2 is FQNEAQ (reference sequence). Both 60 Vbeta primers and 13 Jbeta primers went into the PCR. Method: immunoSEQ multiplex PCR; TCRdb's copy keeps in-frame clones and lacks some. The table lists 70,000 to 75,000 clones, with approximately 3.9% in the top ten. This record comes from a study of cytomegalovirus exposure and HLA in healthy donors. The chain employs TRBV7-9 and TRBJ2-4; TRBD1 is a possible D gene (6 bases). Sequenced input: PBMCs. This TCR was sampled from a female donor in good health and CMV-seropositive. The CDR3 loop is CASSFSPRGAKNIQYF. The CDR3 DNA follows: TGTGCCAGCAGCTTTTCCCCCAGGGGAGCCAAAAACATTCAGTACTTC.